This T cell receptor (beta chain) appears in the sequencing data of a study of blood T cell repertoires in COVID-19. About the research overall: The United States, Italy and Spain supplied acute and convalescent COVID-19 samples. T cells, B-cell-depleted T cells, or PBMCs supplied cDNA or gDNA.

This clone was recorded once. The CDR3 is made up of 17 amino acids. In the original analysis: Amplification with reference gene primers provided the estimates of nucleated cell counts. Profiled with immunoSEQ multiplex PCR; TCRdb holds only in-frame clones, not every one. For V, J and clone size, that table is used; D and trimming come from the DNA. The data contain 59,000 or so clones, around 84% of them seen just once; the ten biggest clones take up roughly 6.9%. The TCR originated in a man aged 55 to 70 with acute or convalescent COVID-19. This chain joins TRBV21-1 and TRBJ2-7; the table gives TRBD2 as D, unverified against the DNA. TRBV21-1 is given as a pseudogene. The specimen sequenced was peripheral blood. In nucleotides, the CDR3 is TGTGCCAGCACCCCCGGTACCCTACGGGGAATCTCCTACGAGCAGTACTTC. This translates into CASTPGTLRGISYEQYF.